This entry lists 3 T cell receptor beta chains sequenced from one sample in a study of cytomegalovirus exposure and HLA in healthy donors. PCR employed 60 Vbeta and 13 Jbeta primers. Measured with immunoSEQ multiplex PCR; TCRdb has only the in-frame clones, and not every one. The sample lists 150,000 or so clones; about 80% were seen once. Source material: PBMCs. These receptors were obtained from a man in his fifties or sixties in good health and CMV-seropositive.

The chain employs TRBV30 and TRBJ1-1; D gene ambiguous. The CDR3 consists of 13 residues. Germline V lookup: CDR1 GTSNPN, CDR2 SVGIG (reference sequence). The V end was cut by 3 bases, the J end by 1 base, with 9 bases between. The CDR3 coding sequence is TGTGCCTGGAGGGGCCTCGGGAACACTGAAGCTTTCTTT. Protein product: CAWRGLGNTEAFF. Using reference TRBV30 and TRBJ1-1 for the parts outside the CDR3, the full variable domain is SQTIHQWPATLVQPVGSPLSLECTVEGTSNPNLYWYRQAAGRGLQLLFYSVGIGQISSEVPQNLSASRPQDRQFILSSKKLLLSDSGFYLCAWRGLGNTEAFFGQGTRLTVV.

The chain carries TRBV4-2 and TRBJ2-7; 8 nucleotides match TRBD2. Unmatched junction bases numbered 8, after V lost 4 bases and J lost 0 bases. The CDR3 spans 16 residues. CDR1 is LGHNA and CDR2 is YNFKEQ in the germline V gene. The CDR3 nucleotides are TGTGCCAGCAGCCGAGGTCGGGGGGGGAGCTCCTACGAGCAGTACTTC. This codes for CASSRGRGGSSYEQYF.

The chain uses TRBV7-8 and TRBJ2-5; D call uncertain. Germline-derived CDR1 and CDR2 are SGHVS and FQNEAQ. The CDR3 has 14 amino acids. V dropped 6 bases and J dropped 5 bases, with 16 bases sitting between them. The CDR3 loop is CASSGHILGETQYF. CDR3 nucleotide sequence: TGTGCCAGCAGTGGTCATATACTCGGGGAGACCCAGTACTTC.